This TCR beta chain was observed in a study of shared clonotypes between healthy human individuals. About the research overall: A few men and two women, aged 18 to 49, were donors. Researchers assigned three CD4 naive, three CD4 memory, two CD8 naive and one CD8 memory plate to each donor.

Notes on this clone: Its antigen remains unknown.

Generated by immunoSEQ multiplex PCR, the TCRdb table keeps only in-frame clones and is missing some. Seen here are about 2.1 million clones, over 85% observed once, and the top ten hold around 1.7%. CDR3 length: 21 amino acids. Germline V gene lookup returns CDR1 LGHNA and CDR2 YSLEER. V lost 0 bases, J lost 2 bases, and 14 bases stayed unmatched. Study-level results: Between a few donors, naive CD4 clonotypes were shared at a level of about 5%.

CD45RO-negative CD8 cells positively selected for CCR7 made up the naive population, which excluded terminally differentiated effector memory CD45RA+ cells. Donors were Caucasian adults residing in Nashville, Tennessee, USA. This TCR derives from a man aged 18-30 years in good health. Some clones in this sample may be carry-over from other donors' samples. The rearrangement links TRBV4-3 to TRBJ1-5; 12 bases match TRBD1. The specimen sequenced was naive CD8+ T cells from PBMCs. CDR3 sequence reads: CASSQDLRGTGGAYGNQPQHF. CDR3 DNA sequence: TGCGCCAGCAGCCAAGATCTTAGGGGGACAGGGGGCGCGTACGGCAATCAGCCCCAGCATTTT.